These T cell receptor beta chains were read from a single sample in a study of blood T cell repertoires in COVID-19. Libraries were prepared by immunoSEQ multiplex PCR; TCRdb keeps only in-frame clonotypes and omits some of them. The data contain 250,000 or so clones, around nine tenths of them singletons. The sequencing sample was made of PBMCs or T cells enriched from blood (not recorded which). All receptors come from a woman aged 45 to 65 who had recovered from COVID-19. Both conserved end residues are part of each CDR3. The D gene is left open where the match is weak. Some rows have no size entry. The others give once, few or many, or a class for an expanded clone.

size | J | V | D | DNA | CDR3
once | TRBJ1-1 | TRBV10-2 | NA | TGCGCCAGCCGAACGTCCCGACTCAACACTGAAGCTTTCTTT | CASRTSRLNTEAFF
NA | TRBJ2-1 | TRBV4-3 | TRBD2 | TGCGCCAGCAGCGATGGGACTAGCGGCGACAATGAGCAGTTCTTC | CASSDGTSGDNEQFF
NA | TRBJ2-1 | TRBV27 | TRBD1 | TGTGCCAGCAGTTTAACCGGGACAGGGGGCCTTCGGCAGTTCTTC | CASSLTGTGGLRQFF
NA | TRBJ1-6 | TRBV19 | NA | TGTGCCAGTAGTATAAGTGATGGGCAGACCGGAGGAAATTCACCCCTCCACTTT | CASSISDGQTGGNSPLHF
once | TRBJ2-3 | TRBV29-1 | NA | TGCAGCGTTCGGAGTTCAGATACGCAGTATTTT | CSVRSSDTQYF
once | TRBJ2-3 | TRBV11-3 | TRBD2 | TGTGCCAGCAGCCCCGGCGGGAGGAACACAGATACGCAGTATTTT | CASSPGGRNTDTQYF
NA | TRBJ1-1 | TRBV11-2 | NA | TGTGCCAGCAGCACCTACGAAGCGGGTGAAGCTTTCTTT | CASSTYEAGEAFF
NA | TRBJ2-3 | TRBV6-5 | TRBD2 | TGTGCCAGCAGTTACTCTAAACTAGCGGTCACAGATACGCAGTATTTT | CASSYSKLAVTDTQYF
once | TRBJ1-2 | TRBV5-1 | TRBD1 | TGCGCCAGCAGCCAGGGGACAGGGACCTATGGCTACACCTTC | CASSQGTGTYGYTF
NA | TRBJ1-2 | TRBV2 | NA | TGTGCCAGCAGTGAGCAACAGCTAAACTATGGCTACACCTTC | CASSEQQLNYGYTF
NA | TRBJ2-2 | TRBV30 | TRBD1 | TGTGCCTGGAGTGTAAGGGGGCGTGATAGAACCGGGGAGCTGTTTTTT | CAWSVRGRDRTGELFF
NA | TRBJ1-6 | TRBV30 | TRBD1 | TGTGCCTGGAGTGAGGCAGGGGGCGCCGGGTCACCCCTCCACTTT | CAWSEAGGAGSPLHF
NA | TRBJ2-7 | TRBV5-1 | NA | TGCGCCAGCAGCTTGGATGACAGAGCAGCCTACGAGCAGTACTTC | CASSLDDRAAYEQYF
NA | TRBJ1-2 | TRBV5-8 | NA | TGTGCCAGCAGCTTCTCGAGGGAAACCTATGGCTACACCTTC | CASSFSRETYGYTF
NA | TRBJ2-2 | TRBV6-5 | NA | TGTGCCAGCAGTTTGCCTGGGACAACGAACACCGGGGAGCTGTTTTTT | CASSLPGTTNTGELFF
NA | TRBJ1-5 | TRBV6-5 | TRBD1 | TGTGCCAGCAGCATAGACAGGGTGGGCAATCAGCCCCAGCATTTT | CASSIDRVGNQPQHF
NA | TRBJ1-3 | TRBV7-2 | NA | TGTGCCAGCAGCGCGTCGGGGGGTTCAAGGGGAAACACCATATATTTT | CASSASGGSRGNTIYF
NA | TRBJ1-4 | TRBV12-3/TRBV12-4 | NA | TGTGCCAGCAGAGAGGCGGGGGAGGAAAAACTGTTTTTT | CASREAGEEKLFF
NA | TRBJ1-3 | TRBV2 | NA | TGTGCCAGCTCTTTCGTCTCGGGTGGAAACACCATATATTTT | CASSFVSGGNTIYF
NA | TRBJ2-3 | TRBV27 | NA | TGTGCCAGCAGTTTAAAGGAGGCTAGGGATACGCAGTATTTT | CASSLKEARDTQYF
NA | TRBJ2-7 | TRBV15 | TRBD2 | TGTGCCACCAGTCAGAACCCGGGACTACCGGGCGAGCAGTACTTC | CATSQNPGLPGEQYF
NA | TRBJ2-1 | TRBV7-9 | TRBD2 | TGTGCCAGCAGCTTGGCTAGCGGGAGCCCCAATGAGCAGTTCTTC | CASSLASGSPNEQFF
NA | TRBJ1-5 | TRBV2 | TRBD1 | TGTGCCAGCGGACAGGGGATCGTGCAGCCCCAGCATTTT | CASGQGIVQPQHF
NA | TRBJ1-1 | TRBV5-1 | TRBD1 | TGCGCCAGCAGCGCCAGGACAGGGGGCTGGAACACTGAAGCTTTCTTT | CASSARTGGWNTEAFF
NA | TRBJ2-2 | TRBV5-1 | NA | TGCGCCAGCAGCTTAGGACAGAACACCGGGGAGCTGTTTTTT | CASSLGQNTGELFF
NA | TRBJ1-2 | TRBV6-5 | NA | TGTGCCAGCAGTTATGGAGGGGCCAGCTATGGCTACACCTTC | CASSYGGASYGYTF
NA | TRBJ1-3 | TRBV7-9 | NA | TGTGCCAGCAGCTTAGCGTCGGGGATCGGAAACACCATATATTTT | CASSLASGIGNTIYF
once | TRBJ1-1 | TRBV4-1 | TRBD1 | TGCGCCAGCAGCCATCCACAGGGGGTGAACACTGAAGCTTTCTTT | CASSHPQGVNTEAFF
NA | TRBJ2-3 | TRBV28 | TRBD2 | TGTGCCACCTCCCTGGGCGGGAGCTCGACAGATACGCAGTATTTT | CATSLGGSSTDTQYF
few | TRBJ2-2 | TRBV19 | NA | TGTGCCAGTACCTCCACCCCAACAGGGATCACCGGGGAGCTGTTTTTT | CASTSTPTGITGELFF
NA | TRBJ2-1 | TRBV10-3 | TRBD2 | TGTGCCATCAGTGAGTCAAGCGGGAGGAATTCCTACAATGAGCAGTTCTTC | CAISESSGRNSYNEQFF
NA | TRBJ1-5 | TRBV14 | NA | TGTGCCAGCAGCCAAAACTTTAATCAGCCCCAGCATTTT | CASSQNFNQPQHF
once | TRBJ1-6 | TRBV3-1/TRBV3-2 | NA | TGTGCCAGCAGCCAAGTTCCGGGGGAGGGTTCACCCCTCCACTTT | CASSQVPGEGSPLHF
NA | TRBJ2-7 | TRBV7-2 | NA | TGTGCCAGCAGCTTAGTCGCGGTCAGAGATTACGAGCAGTACTTC | CASSLVAVRDYEQYF
NA | TRBJ1-1 | TRBV7-3 | NA | TGTGCCAGCAGCTTACCCGGGGGTGCTGAAGCTTTCTTT | CASSLPGGAEAFF
NA | TRBJ2-7 | TRBV13 | TRBD2 | TGTGCCAGCAGCTCGCTACTAGCGGAGTCATACGAGCAGTACTTC | CASSSLLAESYEQYF
few | TRBJ1-5 | TRBV4-2 | NA | TGTGCCAGCAGCCACGGAGGCGGGGACGGGCCCCGGCAGCCCCAGCATTTT | CASSHGGGDGPRQPQHF
NA | TRBJ2-1 | TRBV5-1 | TRBD2 | TGCGCCAGCACCCTGGGACTAGCGGGAAACAATGAGCAGTTCTTC | CASTLGLAGNNEQFF
NA | TRBJ1-1 | TRBV30 | NA | TGTGCCTGGAGTATATACAGGGCCGACACTGAAGCTTTCTTT | CAWSIYRADTEAFF
NA | TRBJ2-3 | TRBV7-2 | TRBD2 | TGTGCCAGCAGCCAGGGGCTAGCGGGGGACCCGTGGTATTTT | CASSQGLAGDPWYF
NA | TRBJ2-5 | TRBV12-3/TRBV12-4 | TRBD1 | TGTGCCAGCAGCGTACAGGGGGAGACCCAGTACTTC | CASSVQGETQYF
NA | TRBJ2-1 | TRBV27 | TRBD2 | TGTGCCAGCAGTTTATATTTGACTAGCGGGTACAATGAGCAGTTCTTC | CASSLYLTSGYNEQFF
NA | TRBJ1-4 | TRBV28 | NA | TGTGCCAGCAGTTCCCCCGGGTGGTCTAATGAAAAACTGTTTTTT | CASSSPGWSNEKLFF
NA | TRBJ2-7 | TRBV28 | TRBD2 | TGTGCCAGCCAGCGGGAGGGGAGTACCTACGAGCAGTACTTC | CASQREGSTYEQYF